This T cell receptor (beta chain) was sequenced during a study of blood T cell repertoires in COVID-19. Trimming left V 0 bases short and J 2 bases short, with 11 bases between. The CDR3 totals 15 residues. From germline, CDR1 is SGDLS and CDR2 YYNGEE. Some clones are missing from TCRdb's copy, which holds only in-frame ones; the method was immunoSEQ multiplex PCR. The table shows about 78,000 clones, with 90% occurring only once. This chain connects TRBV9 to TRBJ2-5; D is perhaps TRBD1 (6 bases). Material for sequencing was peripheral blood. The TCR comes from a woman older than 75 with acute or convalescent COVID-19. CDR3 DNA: TGTGCCAGCAGCGTAGTCTGGGGGCCTCAAGAGACCCAGTACTTC. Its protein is CASSVVWGPQETQYF.